Shown below are 26 T cell receptor beta chains from a single sample sequenced in a study of T-cell reconstitution after alpha-beta-depleted transplantation in children. Researchers prepared the TCRbeta library using unique molecular identifiers, the study reports. From the PCR reads, TCRdb called clonotypes with MiXCR, one entry per CDR3 protein. Here the sample spans 780,000 or so distinct CDR3 sequences, 16% being singletons. The material was PBMCs, mostly from graft donor cells, obtained 360 days after TCRalphabeta/CD19-depleted stem cell transplant. All receptors derive from a male patient younger than 18 who had a stem cell transplant for acute lymphoblastic leukemia, so the T cells may come from the graft donor.

This clonotype appeared a few times. The chain recombines TRBV10-3 with TRBJ2-2; D is unclear. Trimming removed 3 bases from V and 2 bases from J, with 7 bases in between. The CDR3 spans 14 residues. The germline V gene has CDR1 ENHRY and CDR2 SYGVKD. CDR3 in amino acids: CAISDQPNTGELFF. CDR3 coding DNA: TGTGCCATCAGTGATCAACCTAACACCGGGGAGCTGTTTTTT.

The V and J genes are TRBV18 and TRBJ2-1; the match to TRBD2 covers 7 bases. This CDR3 is built from 15 residues. V lost 0 bases to trimming and J lost 6 bases; unmatched junction nucleotides: 5. Germline CDR1 reads KGHSH; CDR2 reads LQKENI. CDR3 sequence: CASSPPREWFNEQFF. As DNA, the CDR3 is TGTGCCAGCTCACCACCGCGGGAGTGGTTCAATGAGCAGTTCTTC.

The table lists this clonotype with many counts. This chain uses TRBV3-1 with TRBJ2-3; TRBD1 matches 9 bases. The V and J ends lost 1 base and 4 bases, in that order; junction bases with no gene match: 9. This CDR3 is 17 amino acids long. CDR1 LGHDT and CDR2 YNNKEL come from the germline V gene (reference sequence). CDR3 in amino acids: CASSQGDRGGIPDTQYF. In DNA form, the CDR3 reads TGTGCCAGCAGCCAAGGTGACAGGGGGGGTATTCCAGATACGCAGTATTTT.

This clonotype was seen ten or more times. The CDR3 DNA is TGCAGCGTTGGAGTCACTAGCGGGGGGGTAGGCGAGCAGTACTTC. Amino acids: CSVGVTSGGVGEQYF. This sequence joins TRBV29-1 and TRBJ2-7; 13 bases align to TRBD2. This CDR3 has 15 amino acids. V was clipped by 4 bases and J by 6 bases; unmatched bases: 9. CDR1 is SQVTM and CDR2 is ANQGSEA in the germline V gene.

The table lists this clonotype with a few counts. The chain is built from TRBV5-1 and TRBJ2-1; TRBD2 might be the D (6 bases). The ends were cut back, 4 bases at V and 1 base at J, with 12 bases in the middle. Per germline, CDR1 SGHRS and CDR2 YFSETQ. The CDR3 length is 15 residues. The chain's CDR3 is CASSDGLMSYNEQFF. The CDR3 DNA reads TGCGCCAGCAGCGACGGACTAATGTCCTACAATGAGCAGTTCTTC.

The rearrangement links TRBV5-1 to TRBJ2-7; D remains unclear. V lost 0 bases, J lost 5 bases, and 12 bases lay in between. CDR3 length equals 14 residues. The V gene's germline CDR1 is SGHRS and CDR2 YFSETQ. The CDR3: CASSLGGRLHEQYF. DNA for the CDR3: TGCGCCAGCAGCTTGGGAGGACGCCTCCACGAGCAGTACTTC.

This sequence joins TRBV6-1 and TRBJ2-5; TRBD2 is a possible D gene (6 bases). Germline CDR1 reads MNHNS; CDR2 reads SASEGT. CDR3 length equals 11 residues. V was cut by 7 bases and J by 4 bases, with 7 bases left in between. The chain's CDR3 is CASMGGETQYF. The CDR3 DNA follows: TGTGCCAGCATGGGGGGAGAGACCCAGTACTTC.

The chain recombines TRBV11-2 with TRBJ1-5; 7 positions agree with TRBD1. Germline V gives CDR1 SGHAT, CDR2 FQNNGV. The V gene end was trimmed by 7 bases and the J gene end by 4 bases; junction bases not matched to a gene: 7. The CDR3 loop spans 14 amino acids. CDR3: CASTPGTANQPQHF. The CDR3 DNA reads TGTGCCAGCACCCCCGGGACAGCAAATCAGCCCCAGCATTTT.

This clonotype has a handful of counts. The genes are TRBV7-9 and TRBJ2-7; D gene ambiguous. This CDR3 is built from 12 residues. CDR1 and CDR2 from the germline V gene are SEHNR and FQNEAQ (reference sequence). The V and J ends lost 5 bases and 3 bases respectively, with 8 bases between them. This CDR3 reads CASSQTHYEQYF. Here the CDR3 DNA reads TGTGCCAGCAGCCAGACCCACTACGAGCAGTACTTC.

This clonotype showed up just a few times. The chain recombines TRBV15 with TRBJ1-5; D not certain. Trimming removed 0 bases from V and 5 bases from J, with 14 bases in between. Germline-derived CDR1 and CDR2 are LNHNV and YYDKDF (reference sequence). CDR3 size: 16 residues. CDR3 sequence: CATSRDPRMWDQPQHF. The DNA of the CDR3 is TGTGCCACCAGCAGAGATCCCCGTATGTGGGATCAGCCCCAGCATTTT.

This clonotype came up many times. The chain joins TRBV29-1 to TRBJ2-1; D call uncertain. Germline assignment: CDR1 SQVTM and CDR2 ANQGSEA. Trimming left V 7 bases short and J 6 bases short, with 7 bases between. The CDR3 has 10 amino acids. The CDR3 reads CSGWVNEQFF. The CDR3 region has the DNA TGCAGCGGATGGGTCAATGAGCAGTTCTTC.

This clonotype was counted ten times or more. The rearrangement uses TRBV12-3 or TRBV12-4 and TRBJ2-6; D is tentatively TRBD1 or TRBD2 (5 bases each). The length of the CDR3 is 15 residues. V lost 2 bases, J lost 4 bases, and 9 bases lay in between. CDR3 nucleotide sequence: TGTGCCAGCAGTTTATTGGGGACCGGGGCCAACGTCCTGACTTTC. This codes for CASSLLGTGANVLTF.

This clonotype was counted many times. The chain recombines TRBV29-1 with TRBJ2-7; 7 bases are a match to TRBD2. The germline gives CDR1 SQVTM, CDR2 ANQGSEA. The CDR3 is 11 residues long. The V gene end was trimmed by 4 bases and the J gene end by 10 bases; junction bases not matched to a gene: 7. The CDR3, as DNA: TGCAGCGTTGTACTAGCGAACTCACAGTACTTC. Residues: CSVVLANSQYF.

This clonotype was seen more than once but under ten times. The gene calls are TRBV28 and TRBJ1-4; TRBD1 might be the D (6 bases). V was cut by 5 bases and J by 9 bases, with 10 bases left in between. Germline CDR1 is MDHEN and CDR2 is SYDVKM. CDR3 size: 12 residues. DNA of the CDR3: TGTGCCAGCAGTCCGGGACAACAAAAACTGTTTTTT. Encoded protein: CASSPGQQKLFF.

The chain couples TRBV9 to TRBJ2-1; 8 nucleotides match TRBD2. Germline CDR1 and CDR2: SGDLS and YYNGEE. This CDR3 contains 16 residues. The V gene end was trimmed by 0 bases and the J gene end by 3 bases; junction bases not matched to a gene: 5. This CDR3 is CASSVAVAGLYNEQFF. DNA for the CDR3: TGTGCCAGCAGCGTAGCAGTAGCGGGACTCTACAATGAGCAGTTCTTC.

The V and J genes are TRBV20-1 and TRBJ2-7; D could derive from TRBD1 or TRBD2 (5 bases each). Germline-derived CDR1 and CDR2 are DFQATT and SNEGSKA (reference sequence). The CDR3 extends over 12 amino acids. Trimming removed 8 bases at V and 2 bases at J, with 13 bases between. The CDR3 DNA is TGCAGTCCCATTCGGGGACCCTACGAGCAGTACTTC. It yields the protein CSPIRGPYEQYF.

In its sample, this clonotype was seen a few times. The chain recombines TRBV20-1 with TRBJ2-2; weak D call: TRBD2 (6 bases). This CDR3 is built from 20 residues. The germline V and J ends were trimmed by 1 base and 0 bases, with 24 bases remaining between them. From germline, CDR1 is DFQATT and CDR2 SNEGSKA (reference sequence). CDR3 loop: CSARGGGLRERPSNTGELFF. CDR3 coding DNA: TGCAGTGCTAGAGGTGGGGGTTTGCGGGAAAGACCATCGAACACCGGGGAGCTGTTTTTT.

This chain connects TRBV4-2 to TRBJ1-1, with 9 positions matching TRBD1. Germline CDR1 LGHNA, CDR2 YNFKEQ. The J segment lost 0 bases and the V segment lost 2 bases, leaving 4 bases of the junction unmatched. This CDR3 is built from 16 residues. The CDR3 protein is CASSQQGTGLNTEAFF. The CDR3 DNA is TGTGCCAGCAGCCAACAAGGGACAGGGTTGAACACTGAAGCTTTCTTT.

This chain connects TRBV5-1 to TRBJ1-2, with unresolved D. The CDR3 runs 12 residues. V was clipped by 4 bases and J by 5 bases, with 9 bases between them. Germline loops: CDR1 SGHRS, CDR2 YFSETQ. CDR3 sequence: CASSRSGYGYTF. In DNA form, the CDR3 reads TGCGCCAGCAGCCGCAGCGGTTATGGCTACACCTTC.

This clonotype has just a few counts. The chain couples TRBV6-2 or TRBV6-3 to TRBJ2-3; no definite D call. CDR1 and CDR2 from the germline V gene are MNHEY and SVGEGT. The CDR3 extends over 14 amino acids. V was trimmed by 6 bases and J by 3 bases, leaving 13 bases between them. CDR3 sequence: CASSPFPGTDTQYF. The DNA for the CDR3 is TGTGCCAGCAGCCCGTTCCCCGGGACAGATACGCAGTATTTT.

The J gene is TRBJ2-1, the V gene TRBV24-1; 13 nucleotides agree with TRBD2. The germline CDR1 and CDR2 sequences are KGHDR and SFDVKD. The length of the CDR3 is 16 residues. V lost 2 bases to trimming and J lost 9 bases; unmatched junction nucleotides: 6. CDR3: CATSDSTSGRISEQFF. CDR3 in DNA: TGTGCCACCAGTGATTCGACTAGCGGGAGGATTAGTGAGCAGTTCTTC.

The rearrangement links TRBV7-8 to TRBJ1-5; TRBD1 matches 10 bases. CDR3 length equals 16 residues. The germline CDR1 and CDR2 sequences are SGHVS and FQNEAQ. Trimming took 5 bases from V and 9 from J; bases not matched to a gene: 13. This CDR3 is CASSPVGQGVLLPQHF. In DNA form, the CDR3 reads TGTGCCAGCAGCCCCGTAGGACAGGGGGTCCTTCTGCCCCAGCATTTT.

This clonotype is a singleton in its sample. The CDR3 DNA follows: TGTGCCAGCAGTGTTGAGCTAGCGGGAGGTGGCAATGAGCAGTTCTTC. Residues: CASSVELAGGGNEQFF. The chain is built from TRBV2 and TRBJ2-1; 11 positions match TRBD2. The V gene end was trimmed by 4 bases and the J gene end by 6 bases; junction bases not matched to a gene: 8. This CDR3 contains 16 residues. CDR1 and CDR2 from the germline V gene are SNHLY and FYNNEI.

In this sample, this clonotype turned up a few times. The chain couples TRBV11-3 to TRBJ2-2; TRBD2 aligns across 12 bases. The CDR3 contains 17 residues. Germline trimming cut 5 bases from V and 2 bases from J; bases unmatched to any gene: 6. Germline values: CDR1 SGHNT, CDR2 YENEEA. The chain's CDR3 is CASSRRLAGANTGELFF. CDR3 nucleotide sequence: TGTGCCAGCAGCCGCCGACTAGCGGGGGCCAACACCGGGGAGCTGTTTTTT.

The gene calls are TRBV4-1 and TRBJ2-1; TRBD1 agrees at 7 bases. The trim removed 0 bases at V and 10 bases at J, leaving 6 bases unmatched. Per the germline V gene, CDR1 is MGHRA and CDR2 is YSYEKL. The CDR3 covers 14 residues. DNA for the CDR3: TGCGCCAGCAGCCAAGATAGAGGGGGCGGCGAGCAGTTCTTC. Its protein is CASSQDRGGGEQFF.

The chain recombines TRBV15 with TRBJ2-2; D not certain. The CDR3 loop spans 13 amino acids. Trimming stripped 6 bases from V and 4 bases from J, with 9 bases between. Germline loops: CDR1 LNHNV, CDR2 YYDKDF (reference sequence). The CDR3 sequence is CATREDPTGELFF. The DNA of the CDR3 is TGTGCCACCAGAGAAGATCCCACCGGGGAGCTGTTTTTT. Supplemented by reference TRBV15 and TRBJ2-2, the full variable domain reads DAMVIQNPRYQVTQFGKPVTLSCSQTLNHNVMYWYQQKSSQAPKLLFHYYDKDFNNEADTPDNFQSRRPNTSFCFLDIRSPGLGDTAMYLCATREDPTGELFFGEGSRLTVL.